This T cell receptor beta chain was captured by sequencing in a study of cytomegalovirus exposure and HLA in healthy donors. At the level of the study: The 100 to 150 validation repertoires were reported in a later analysis to have been generated on the same platform as the approximately 700 first-cohort repertoires. Study-level results: While the bulk of TCR sequences proved rare, some public TCRs turned up in many donors. Investigators reported 150 to 200 TCR beta chains as tied to cytomegalovirus. There were three CMV-associated chains whose specificity for CMV antigens was confirmed in vitro.

Sequencing was performed with immunoSEQ multiplex PCR; in TCRdb, only in-frame clones are kept and a portion is missing. The table includes some 150,000 clones, more than 80% detected once. A remark on this clone: Its antigen is currently unknown.

The CDR3 runs 11 residues. V lost 0 bases and J lost 9, with 6 bases in between. Germline V gene sequence: CDR1 SGHRS, CDR2 YFSETQ. The sample consisted of PBMCs. This rearrangement joins TRBV5-1 to TRBJ2-5; D remains unclear. This sequence originates from a woman between 25 and 40 years old in good health and CMV-seropositive. In nucleotides, the CDR3 is TGCGCCAGCAGCTTGGAAACAGCCCAGTACTTC. Its protein is CASSLETAQYF.